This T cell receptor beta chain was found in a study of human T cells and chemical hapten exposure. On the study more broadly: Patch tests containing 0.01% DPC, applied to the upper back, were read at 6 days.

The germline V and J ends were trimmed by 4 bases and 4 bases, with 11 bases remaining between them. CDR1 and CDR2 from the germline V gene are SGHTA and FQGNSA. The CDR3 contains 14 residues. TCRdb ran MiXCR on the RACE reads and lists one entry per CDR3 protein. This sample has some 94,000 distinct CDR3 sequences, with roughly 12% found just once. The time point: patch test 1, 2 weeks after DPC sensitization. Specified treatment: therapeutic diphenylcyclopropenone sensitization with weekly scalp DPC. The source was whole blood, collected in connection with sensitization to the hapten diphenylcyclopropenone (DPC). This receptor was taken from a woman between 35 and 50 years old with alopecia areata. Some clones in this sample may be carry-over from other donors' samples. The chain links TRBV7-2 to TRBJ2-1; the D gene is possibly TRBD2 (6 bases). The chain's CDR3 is CASSSPTSYNEQFF. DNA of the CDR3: TGTGCCAGCAGCTCCCCGACTAGTTACAATGAGCAGTTCTTC.